One and the same sample provided the 8 T cell receptor beta chains below, sequenced in a study of T cell repertoires in cytomegalovirus infection (dated by TCRdb to about 2019). The treatment or condition label corresponds to: in vitro stimulation with specific CMV peptide epitopes to enrich CMV-specific T cells. The sequencer listed for this sample is Illumina HiSeq 1500. TCRdb applied fastp at Q25 and MiXCR to the public reads, then kept only in-frame beta chains. When rows share a CDR3 protein, they turn into one entry using the most common DNA and genes. A total of more than 110,000 distinct CDR3 sequences appear in this sample, approximately 30% of them only once. The leading ten clones occupy 45% to 60% of the sample. Their target antigens are unknown. The sequencing used CD8+ T cells from cultured PBMCs, collected from culture after CMV antigen stimulation. Receptors originate from a human donor in good health (CMV status not recorded). Some clones in this sample may be carry-over from other donors' samples.

As to this clonotype: A clone one base away is much larger, so this may be a read error. The chain recombines TRBV7-2 with TRBJ2-7; 9 bases agree with TRBD1. CDR3 length: 17 amino acids. The germline CDR1 and CDR2 sequences are SGHTA and FQGNSA. Germline trimming cut 1 base from V and 3 bases from J; bases unmatched to any gene: 10. Written as DNA, the CDR3 is TGTGCCAGCAGCTTAGTGGGAATGGACAGGGGATTCTACGAGCAGTACTTC. This sequence encodes CASSLVGMDRGFYEQYF. Full variable domain (remainder filled in from reference TRBV7-2 and TRBJ2-7): GAGVSQSPSNKVTEKGKDVELRCDPISGHTALYWYRQSLGQGLEFLIYFQGNSAPDKSGLPSDRFSAERTGGSVSTLTIQRTQQEDSAVYLCASSLVGMDRGFYEQYFGPGTRLTVT.

With respect to this clonotype: The junction does not match germline at one end; this may be a read error. The chain uses TRBV2 and TRBJ1-2; the D gene is possibly TRBD1 (6 bases). Germline assignment: CDR1 SNHLY and CDR2 FYNNEI. This CDR3 comprises 13 residues. The CDR3 nucleotides read TGTGCCAGCAGGGATGGGTTAACAGGGATTTGTCGCTTC. Translation gives CASRDGLTGICRF.

The V gene is TRBV12-3 or TRBV12-4, the J gene TRBJ2-7; possibly TRBD1 for D (5 bases). Trimming pared 6 bases from V and 4 bases from J, leaving 10 bases between. CDR3 length equals 12 residues. The CDR3 bases are TGTGCCAGCAGCTATCAGGGTTACGAGCAGTACTTC. Translating it yields CASSYQGYEQYF.

This clonotype was found once. V gene TRBV14 combines with J gene TRBJ1-2; weak D call: TRBD1 (5 bases). The V gene lost 4 bases and the J gene lost 8 bases, with 14 bases spanning the gap. The germline CDR1 and CDR2 sequences are SGHDN and FVKESK. CDR3 length: 13 amino acids. The CDR3, as DNA: TGTGCCAGCAGCCCGATCGACGGGGGAGGCTACACCTTC. It codes for CASSPIDGGGYTF.

The CDR3 protein is CASTGGGKKLFF. CDR3 sequence (DNA): TGTGCCAGCACGGGGGGTGGTAAAAAACTGTTTTTT. The chain combines TRBV7-8 with TRBJ1-4, with a tentative D call TRBD1 (5 bases). The CDR3 sequence is 12 residues long. V was pared by 7 bases and J by 9 bases, with 12 bases between. Germline V CDR1 and CDR2: SGHVS, FQNEAQ.

The chain has TRBV4-1 and TRBJ2-7; D gene uncertain. V dropped 0 bases and J dropped 2 bases, with 14 bases sitting between them. Germline V CDR1 and CDR2: MGHRA, YSYEKL. This CDR3 has 16 amino acids. Here the CDR3 reads CASSQDGQARPYEQYF. In nucleotides, the CDR3 is TGCGCCAGCAGCCAAGATGGCCAGGCTAGGCCCTACGAGCAGTACTTC.

This clonotype showed up just a few times. The chain carries TRBV19 and TRBJ2-3; D not certain. The CDR3 is 13 residues long. Trimming stripped 6 bases from V and 0 bases from J, with 7 bases between. CDR1 LNHDA and CDR2 SQIVND come from the germline V gene (reference sequence). Here the CDR3 reads CASSKKSTDTQYF. The CDR3 nucleotides read TGTGCCAGTAGCAAAAAGAGCACAGATACGCAGTATTTT.

In its sample, this clonotype was seen many times. The chain joins TRBV2 to TRBJ2-7; no firm D call. This CDR3 has 12 residues. V lost 10 bases to trimming and J lost 8 bases, with 18 bases between them. Germline V CDR1 and CDR2: SNHLY, FYNNEI. The CDR3 region is CATLDGYFKQYF. The CDR3 nucleotides read TGTGCCACCCTTGACGGGTATTTCAAGCAGTACTTC.